This T cell receptor (beta chain) was found in a study of blood T cell repertoires in COVID-19. About the study: Collection of acute and convalescent COVID-19 samples took place in the United States, Italy and Spain. PBMCs, B-cell-depleted T cells, or T cells were the source of the cDNA or gDNA that made up the material.

The CDR3 consists of 13 residues. Per germline, CDR1 SQVTM and CDR2 ANQGSEA. Unmatched junction bases numbered 9, after V lost 6 bases and J lost 5 bases. In the original workflow: For nucleated cells, counts were estimated from reference gene primer amplification. TCRdb's copy holds only in-frame clones and misses some; the assay was immunoSEQ multiplex PCR. V and J calls and clone size come straight from that table; D and trimming were deduced from the DNA. This sample has about 130,000 clones, with approximately 83% found just once. The specimen was peripheral blood. This chain links TRBV29-1 with TRBJ1-1; 7 positions agree with TRBD1. This TCR was sampled from a man between 35 and 55 years old with active or convalescent COVID-19. The CDR3 bases are TGCAGCGTCGTACAGGGGAGTAGGACTGAAGCTTTCTTT. Encoded protein: CSVVQGSRTEAFF. Using reference TRBV29-1 and TRBJ1-1 for the parts outside the CDR3, the full variable domain is SAVISQKPSRDICQRGTSLTIQCQVDSQVTMMFWYRQQPGQSLTLIATANQGSEATYESGFVIDKFPISRPNLTFSTLTVSNMSPEDSSIYLCSVVQGSRTEAFFGQGTRLTVV.